The 10 T cell receptor beta chains below all came from one sample that was sequenced in a study of blood T cells in healthy people across ages. Using a J-beta primer mix together with a sample-barcoded 5' primer, a second PCR was run for about 6 to 12 cycles. TCRdb used MiXCR to reprocess the 5' RACE reads, holding one entry per CDR3 protein. The table includes more than 900,000 distinct CDR3 sequences, about 29% detected once. The sample was also reused in another study, on T cells of mothers and their children.

Material for sequencing was blood. The origin of the receptors is a woman aged 40 to 55 in good health.

This clonotype was counted at least ten times. V is TRBV28 and J is TRBJ2-7; no firm D call. The CDR3 length is 12 residues. The V and J ends lost 6 bases and 4 bases respectively, with 10 bases between them. Germline lookup yields CDR1 MDHEN and CDR2 SYDVKM. CDR3 in amino acids: CASRVTGYEQYF. DNA of the CDR3: TGTGCCAGCAGGGTGACTGGGTACGAGCAGTACTTC.

Many counts were recorded for this clonotype. The chain links TRBV14 to TRBJ2-7; TRBD2 agrees at 9 bases. Germline CDR1 SGHDN, CDR2 FVKESK. Trimming cost V 1 base and J 4 bases; bases outside gene matches: 5. CDR3 length equals 15 residues. CDR3 loop: CASSQVLAGRYEQYF. In DNA form, the CDR3 reads TGTGCCAGCAGCCAAGTCCTAGCGGGGCGATACGAGCAGTACTTC.

The CDR3 DNA is TGTGCCAGCAGCTCAGCCGGGGATTCACCCCTCCACTTT. Translation gives CASSSAGDSPLHF. The gene calls are TRBV7-2 and TRBJ1-6; D not certain. The germline V gene has CDR1 SGHTA and CDR2 FQGNSA. The length of the CDR3 is 13 residues. V lost 4 bases and J 8 bases, leaving 9 bases between the germline ends. The full variable domain, with the rest looked up from reference TRBV7-2 and TRBJ1-6, is GAGVSQSPSNKVTEKGKDVELRCDPISGHTALYWYRQSLGQGLEFLIYFQGNSAPDKSGLPSDRFSAERTGGSVSTLTIQRTQQEDSAVYLCASSSAGDSPLHFGNGTRLTVT.

This rearrangement joins TRBV29-1 to TRBJ2-5; TRBD2 agrees at 9 bases. The CDR3 has 15 amino acids. With 6 bases clipped from V and 3 bases from J, the junction kept 11 bases outside the gene matches. Germline V gene data show CDR1 as SQVTM and CDR2 as ANQGSEA. CDR3 DNA sequence: TGCAGCGTCGGGAAGACTAGCGGCTTGAAAGAGACCCAGTACTTC. Amino acid sequence: CSVGKTSGLKETQYF.

The chain recombines TRBV2 with TRBJ1-1; D call uncertain. Germline V CDR1 and CDR2: SNHLY, FYNNEI. The CDR3 is 13 amino acids. The germline V and J ends were trimmed by 5 bases and 1 base, with 8 bases remaining between them. CDR3 amino acids: CASSTETNTEAFF. CDR3 nucleotides: TGTGCCAGCAGTACAGAAACGAACACTGAAGCTTTCTTT.

The chain carries TRBV6-4 and TRBJ1-2, with D possibly matching TRBD1 (5 bases). Trimming stripped 6 bases from V and 8 bases from J, with 10 bases between. Germline CDR1 MRHNA, CDR2 SNTAGT. CDR3 length: 11 amino acids. The CDR3 protein is CASRGVRGYTF. The CDR3 bases are TGTGCCAGCAGGGGGGTACGGGGCTACACCTTC.

V and J are TRBV7-2 and TRBJ2-3; D is undetermined. CDR3 length: 16 amino acids. Per germline, CDR1 SGHTA and CDR2 FQGNSA. Trimming took 0 bases from V and 0 from J, leaving 10 bases between them. This CDR3 reads CASSLALPPSTDTQYF. CDR3 nucleotide sequence: TGTGCCAGCAGCTTAGCATTGCCTCCGAGCACAGATACGCAGTATTTT.

This rearrangement joins TRBV28 to TRBJ2-5; D is uncertain. Trimming left V 5 bases short and J 5 bases short, with 9 bases between. CDR3 size: 12 residues. The germline V gene encodes CDR1 MDHEN and CDR2 SYDVKM. The CDR3 coding sequence is TGTGCCAGCAGTATGGGTGGGGAGACCCAGTACTTC. Translation: CASSMGGETQYF.

This sequence joins TRBV5-5 and TRBJ1-2; D is uncertain. Trimming cost V 0 bases and J 2 bases, with 8 bases left between them. Germline CDR1 and CDR2: SGHKS and YYEKEE (reference sequence). CDR3 length equals 14 residues. The CDR3: CASSLVDVNYGYTF. The DNA for the CDR3 is TGTGCCAGCAGCTTGGTGGACGTAAACTATGGCTACACCTTC. Based on the CDR3 plus reference TRBV5-5 and TRBJ1-2, the full variable domain is DAGVTQSPTHLIKTRGQQVTLRCSPISGHKSVSWYQQVLGQGPQFIFQYYEKEERGRGNFPDRFSARQFPNYSSELNVNALLLGDSALYLCASSLVDVNYGYTFGSGTRLTVV.

This clonotype came up a few times. The V gene is TRBV12-5, the J gene TRBJ2-1; 10 nucleotides agree with TRBD1. The V gene end was trimmed by 6 bases and the J gene end by 8 bases; junction bases not matched to a gene: 1. Per germline, CDR1 LGHNT and CDR2 FRNRAP. The CDR3 is 12 residues long. The CDR3 DNA is TGTGCTAGTGGGGACAGGGGGTATGAGCAGTTCTTC. Translating gives CASGDRGYEQFF.